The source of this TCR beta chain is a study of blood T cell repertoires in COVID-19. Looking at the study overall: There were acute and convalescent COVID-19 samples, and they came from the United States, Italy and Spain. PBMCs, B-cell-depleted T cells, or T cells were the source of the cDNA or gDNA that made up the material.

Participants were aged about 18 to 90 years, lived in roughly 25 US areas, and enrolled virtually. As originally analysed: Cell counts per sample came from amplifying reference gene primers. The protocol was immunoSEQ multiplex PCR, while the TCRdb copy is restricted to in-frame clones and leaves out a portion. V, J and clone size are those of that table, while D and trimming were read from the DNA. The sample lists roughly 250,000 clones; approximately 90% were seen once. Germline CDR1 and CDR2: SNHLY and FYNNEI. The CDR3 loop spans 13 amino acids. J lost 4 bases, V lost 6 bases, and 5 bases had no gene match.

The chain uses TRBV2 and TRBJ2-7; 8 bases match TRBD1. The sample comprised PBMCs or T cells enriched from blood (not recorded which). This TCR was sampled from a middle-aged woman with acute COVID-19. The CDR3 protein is CASSGQGAYEQYF. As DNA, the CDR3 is TGTGCCAGCAGCGGACAGGGAGCGTACGAGCAGTACTTC.